A selection of T cell receptor beta chains follows, all from one sample in a study of neoadjuvant nivolumab and ipilimumab in lung cancer. Some clones are missing from TCRdb's copy, which holds only in-frame ones; the method was immunoSEQ multiplex PCR. Of about 10,000 clones listed, around 85% were seen once; the top ten hold around 3.2%. Source: peripheral blood, taken before neoadjuvant nivolumab, alone or with ipilimumab. Receptors originate from an adult with non-small cell lung cancer. Both conserved end residues are part of each CDR3. The D gene is left open where the match is weak. Some rows mark clone size as missing; the rest say once, few, many or name a class of expanded clone.

v_gene	j_gene	abundance	d_gene	CDR3aa	CDR3nt
TRBV9	TRBJ2-2	-	-	CASSGSGRVTGELFF	TGTGCCAGCAGCGGCTCAGGCAGGGTCACCGGGGAGCTGTTTTTT
TRBV18	TRBJ2-5	-	-	CASSPLPMGGAGDETQYF	TGTGCCAGCTCACCGCTACCCATGGGGGGCGCAGGAGATGAGACCCAGTACTTC
TRBV16	TRBJ2-1	-	-	CASSQLSGPQDEQFF	TGTGCCAGCAGCCAATTAAGTGGGCCTCAGGATGAGCAGTTCTTC
TRBV5-1	TRBJ1-1	-	-	CASSAQGGLMNTEAFF	TGCGCCAGCAGCGCACAAGGGGGGCTTATGAACACTGAAGCTTTCTTT
TRBV6-1	TRBJ1-3	-	TRBD1	CASSGAGGEGNTIYF	TGTGCCAGCAGTGGGGCAGGGGGCGAGGGGAACACCATATATTTT
TRBV7-9	TRBJ1-4	-	TRBD1	CASSHGQGQGKLFF	TGTGCCAGCAGCCACGGACAGGGGCAAGGAAAACTGTTTTTT
TRBV5-1	TRBJ1-2	once	TRBD1	CASSIGQGIDYGYTF	TGCGCCAGCAGCATAGGACAGGGGATCGACTATGGCTACACCTTC
TRBV6-4	TRBJ2-3	-	TRBD2	CASSETSGRTDTQYF	TGTGCCAGCAGCGAGACTAGCGGTCGCACAGATACGCAGTATTTT
TRBV5-4	TRBJ2-2	-	-	CASSFQGNTGELFF	TGTGCCAGCAGCTTCCAGGGGAATACCGGGGAGCTGTTTTTT
TRBV6-5	TRBJ2-6	-	-	CASTQVDSGANVLTF	TGTGCCAGCACCCAAGTGGACTCTGGGGCCAACGTCCTGACTTTC
TRBV6-6	TRBJ1-1	-	-	CASRPRGRDTEAFF	TGTGCCAGCAGGCCACGGGGCCGGGACACTGAAGCTTTCTTT
TRBV7-9	TRBJ2-7	-	-	CASSLALNPSSYEQYF	TGTGCCAGCAGCCTCGCACTAAACCCCAGCTCCTACGAGCAGTACTTC
TRBV5-1	TRBJ1-3	-	-	CASSLLTPETGNTIYF	TGCGCCAGCAGCCTCCTAACCCCAGAGACTGGAAACACCATATATTTT
TRBV4-1	TRBJ1-1	few	-	CASSQEWTEAFF	TGCGCCAGCAGCCAAGAATGGACTGAAGCTTTCTTT
TRBV11-3	TRBJ1-1	-	-	CASSSGGVETEAFF	TGTGCCAGCAGCTCCGGGGGAGTAGAGACTGAAGCTTTCTTT
TRBV5-1	TRBJ1-4	few	-	CASSLAAGPEKLFF	TGCGCCAGCAGCTTGGCAGCTGGACCGGAAAAACTGTTTTTT
TRBV11-2	TRBJ1-1	-	-	CASSFLENTEAFF	TGTGCCAGCAGCTTTTTAGAGAACACTGAAGCTTTCTTT
TRBV19	TRBJ1-2	-	-	CASSIFPTSSYGYTF	TGTGCCAGTAGTATATTCCCGACAAGCTCCTATGGCTACACCTTC
TRBV18	TRBJ1-2	-	TRBD1	CASSSRQGAGYGYTF	TGTGCCAGCTCAAGCCGACAGGGGGCAGGGTATGGCTACACCTTC
TRBV5-1	TRBJ2-3	-	TRBD1	CASSLRGQVADTQYF	TGCGCCAGCAGCTTAAGGGGGCAGGTGGCAGATACGCAGTATTTT
TRBV19	TRBJ1-2	once	-	CASSNGAHYGYTF	TGTGCCAGTAGTAATGGGGCGCACTATGGCTACACCTTC
TRBV27	TRBJ2-2	-	TRBD2	CASSPRTGTSMNTGELFF	TGTGCCAGCAGTCCCCGCACCGGGACTAGCATGAACACCGGGGAGCTGTTTTTT
TRBV5-1	TRBJ2-7	-	TRBD1	CASSSTGASEQYF	TGCGCCAGCAGCTCGACAGGGGCTAGCGAGCAGTACTTC
TRBV11-1	TRBJ1-2	-	-	CASSFNTGRGYTF	TGTGCCAGCAGCTTCAACACAGGGAGAGGCTACACCTTC
TRBV5-1	TRBJ2-1	-	-	CASSLGGGGTYNEQFF	TGCGCCAGCAGCTTGGGAGGGGGCGGGACCTACAATGAGCAGTTCTTC
TRBV9	TRBJ1-1	-	-	CASSVGSGATEAFF	TGTGCCAGCAGCGTAGGCTCCGGAGCAACTGAAGCTTTCTTT
TRBV18	TRBJ2-2	-	TRBD1	CASSPMQGVTGELFF	TGTGCCAGCTCACCAATGCAGGGGGTTACCGGGGAGCTGTTTTTT
TRBV7-3	TRBJ2-2	once	TRBD2	CASSITSGRAYGELFF	TGTGCCAGCAGCATTACTAGCGGGAGGGCCTACGGGGAGCTGTTTTTT
TRBV14	TRBJ2-7	-	-	CASSQGARARGGEQYF	TGTGCCAGCAGCCAAGGGGCTCGTGCGAGGGGGGGCGAGCAGTACTTC
TRBV11-1	TRBJ1-1	few	-	CASSPKQGTEAFF	TGTGCCAGCAGCCCCAAACAGGGCACTGAAGCTTTCTTT
TRBV7-9	TRBJ2-7	-	-	CASSLAGGTYEQYF	TGTGCCAGCAGCTTAGCTGGAGGGACATACGAGCAGTACTTC
TRBV7-7	TRBJ2-5	-	-	CASSFDTQETQYF	TGTGCCAGCAGCTTCGACACCCAAGAGACCCAGTACTTC
TRBV9	TRBJ1-2	-	TRBD1	CASSSQTGVFYGYTF	TGTGCCAGCAGCTCCCAGACAGGGGTCTTCTATGGCTACACCTTC
TRBV5-4	TRBJ2-1	-	TRBD2	CASSRGLAPYNEQFF	TGTGCCAGCAGCCGTGGACTAGCTCCCTACAATGAGCAGTTCTTC
TRBV7-3	TRBJ1-1	-	-	CASSSGWRNTEAFF	TGTGCCAGCAGCTCGGGATGGAGGAACACTGAAGCTTTCTTT
TRBV10-3	TRBJ2-7	-	TRBD1	CAMGDRASEQYF	TGTGCCATGGGGGACAGGGCGTCCGAGCAGTACTTC
TRBV5-1	TRBJ2-7	once	-	CASSLEGGVTSISYEQYF	TGCGCCAGCAGCTTGGAAGGTGGGGTTACTAGTATCTCCTACGAGCAGTACTTC
TRBV6-6	TRBJ1-1	-	-	CASSYSTPGLNTEAFF	TGTGCCAGCAGTTACTCGACACCAGGTTTGAACACTGAAGCTTTCTTT
TRBV11-2	TRBJ1-4	-	-	CASSLGTTNEKLFF	TGTGCCAGCAGCTTGGGCACAACTAATGAAAAACTGTTTTTT
TRBV9	TRBJ1-3	-	-	CASSVAGAGNTIYF	TGTGCCAGCAGCGTAGCAGGGGCTGGAAACACCATATATTTT
TRBV6-5	TRBJ1-5	-	TRBD1	CASSSGTGGIQPQHF	TGTGCCAGCAGTTCCGGGACAGGGGGCATTCAGCCCCAGCATTTT
TRBV29-1	TRBJ2-7	few	TRBD2	CSVGGGRRYEQYF	TGCAGCGTTGGTGGCGGGAGAAGGTACGAGCAGTACTTC
TRBV5-4	TRBJ2-7	-	-	CASSTGLPQQKNEQYF	TGTGCCAGCAGCACCGGACTTCCCCAGCAAAAAAACGAGCAGTACTTC
TRBV5-1	TRBJ1-4	-	-	CASRKTVTNEKLFF	TGCGCCAGCAGGAAGACAGTGACTAATGAAAAACTGTTTTTT
TRBV7-6	TRBJ2-5	-	-	CASSLGGGVTQYF	TGTGCCAGCAGCTTAGGAGGGGGAGTGACCCAGTACTTC
TRBV18	TRBJ1-1	-	-	CASSPLGERNTEAFF	TGTGCCAGCTCACCACTCGGGGAGCGGAACACTGAAGCTTTCTTT
TRBV6-6	TRBJ2-7	-	TRBD2	CASRPRGGQTYEQYF	TGTGCCAGCCGCCCACGGGGGGGCCAGACCTACGAGCAGTACTTC
TRBV28	TRBJ1-2	-	-	CASSFAGANYGYTF	TGTGCCAGCAGTTTTGCCGGGGCAAACTATGGCTACACCTTC